This record concerns one T cell receptor (beta chain) sequence. The sample has other DNA sequences that encode this CDR3 too. The entry originates in a study of cytomegalovirus exposure and HLA in healthy donors. The repertoire was sequenced with immunoSEQ multiplex PCR; TCRdb's copy has only in-frame clones and lacks some. The sample includes around 350,000 clones, 86% of them seen just once. The junction had 2 bases not matched to a gene; V was cut back by 2 bases and J by 2 bases. The CDR3 covers 14 residues. Per the germline V gene, CDR1 is GTSNPN and CDR2 is SVGIG (reference sequence). The V gene is TRBV30, the J gene TRBJ2-5; 10 bases fit TRBD2. The clonotype originates from a woman younger than 30 in good health and CMV-seronegative. Sequencing was done on a sample of PBMCs. The CDR3 sequence is CAWSISGGQETQYF. The CDR3 DNA reads TGTGCCTGGAGTATTAGCGGGGGGCAAGAGACCCAGTACTTC.